Reported below is one T cell receptor (beta chain). Profiled with immunoSEQ multiplex PCR; TCRdb holds only in-frame clones, not every one. This sample has approximately 220,000 clones; about 80% occur once, and the top ten carry under 1.5%. The data were obtained in a study of blood T cell repertoires in COVID-19. This TCR came from a woman in her 40s with acute COVID-19. Input material: PBMCs or T cells enriched from blood (not recorded which).

CDR3 bases: TGTGCCAGCAGTTCGGGACAGGGGAGGCCCGGCGATAATTCACCCCTCCACTTT. This sequence encodes CASSSGQGRPGDNSPLHF. This chain links TRBV9 with TRBJ1-6; TRBD1 agrees at 10 bases. J was trimmed by 5 bases and V by 5 bases; bases with no gene match: 13. This CDR3 is built from 18 residues. Germline V gene sequence: CDR1 SGDLS, CDR2 YYNGEE. The variable domain in full, with the rest retrieved from reference TRBV9 and TRBJ1-6, is DSGVTQTPKHLITATGQRVTLRCSPRSGDLSVYWYQQSLDQGLQFLIQYYNGEERAKGNILERFSAQQFPDLHSELNLSSLELGDSALYFCASSSGQGRPGDNSPLHFGNGTRLTVT.